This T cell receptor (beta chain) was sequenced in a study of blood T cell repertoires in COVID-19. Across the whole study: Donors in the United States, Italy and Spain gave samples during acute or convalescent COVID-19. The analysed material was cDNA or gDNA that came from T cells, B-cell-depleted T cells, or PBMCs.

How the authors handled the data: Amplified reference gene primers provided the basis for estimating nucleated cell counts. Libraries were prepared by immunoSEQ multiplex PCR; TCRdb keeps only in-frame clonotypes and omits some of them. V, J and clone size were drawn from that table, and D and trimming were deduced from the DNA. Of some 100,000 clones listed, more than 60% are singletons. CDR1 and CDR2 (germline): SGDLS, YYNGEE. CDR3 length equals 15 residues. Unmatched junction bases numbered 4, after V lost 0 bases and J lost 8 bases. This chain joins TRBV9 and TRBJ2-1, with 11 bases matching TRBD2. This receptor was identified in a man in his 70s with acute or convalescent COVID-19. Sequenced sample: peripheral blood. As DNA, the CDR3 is TGTGCCAGCAGCGTAGGTAATAGCGGGGGGGATGAGCAGTTCTTC. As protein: CASSVGNSGGDEQFF.